This TCR beta chain came from a study of shared clonotypes between healthy human individuals (dated by TCRdb to 2020 to 2022). In the study overall: The cohort included three men and a couple of women between 18 and 49 years of age. Leukapheresis yielded between about 0.9 and 9 billion PBMCs per donor. To estimate repertoire size and how much clonotype sharing occurs between individuals, the study deeply sequenced the blood TCR repertoires of 5 or 6 healthy adults. Different laboratories and diverse techniques were used to prepare libraries and sequence TCR repertoires, to increase sequencing depth and limit assay-specific biases.

This clone was counted a single time. The specificity of this receptor is unknown. No base qualities exist here, and no much larger clone lies one base off it. Using the deep immunoSEQ assay, TCR CDR3 regions were amplified from genomic DNA by multiplex PCR. Extracted genomic DNA from each cell subset was spread evenly across all wells of several immunoSEQ 96-well plates, with each plate serving as a replicate. Each replicate PCR for unsorted PBMC received roughly 300 ng genomic DNA, equal to 25,000 to 35,000 T cell genomes. Ten immunoSEQ deep assay plates were used to sequence unsorted PBMC genomic DNA. Purified libraries were measured with a Qubit 3.0 fluorometer, size-checked on a Bioanalyzer 2100, and measured again with the KAPA Library Quantification kit. Each immunoSEQ 96-well plate was sequenced on its own single-read 150-cycle Illumina NextSeq 550 flow cell. As for the original processing: The immunoSEQ output contained only junctional sequences without quality scores, so filtering could not match that applied to full-length reads. Sequences were annotated with PyIR, a Python wrapper for IgBLAST v1.9, and V/J genes and CDR3 were assigned using IMGT germline references. Reads were removed for weak V/J assignments (E-value above 1e-6), missing CDR3, stop codons, out-of-frame junctions, or ambiguous translated residues. V3J clonotypes were defined as sequences sharing an identical inferred V gene, J gene, and CDR3 amino acid sequence. Percentage overlap between repertoires was calculated by dividing the number of shared unique clonotypes by the size of the smaller repertoire. Repertoire richness was assessed with RTK rarefaction, the Chao1 estimator, and Recon v2.1 estimates of unobserved clonotypes. The source is immuneACCESS, and TCRdb retained only in-frame sequences with V and J called. Part of the clones is not carried over; for the studies checked, unresolved V genes explain less than half of this, and the remainder is unexplained. The V and J calls and the clone size are those of that table, but D and trimming were determined from the DNA. The sample table contains about 480,000 clones; only one count was recorded for over 75% of them. The ten largest clones take up around 12% of the sample.

Spanning cysteine to phenylalanine, the CDR3 consists of 16 amino acids. CDR3 DNA is the only sequence kept; it has 48 bases, read in frame from the first base. V loses 4 bases at its end and J loses 9 bases; junction bases beyond the gene matches: 15. According to the germline V gene, CDR1 reads MDHEN and CDR2 reads SYDVKM. The paper as a whole reports these results and caveats: The small number of donors limited the genetic and exposure-history diversity represented. Only blood was sampled, and tissue TCR repertoires likely differ from those in blood. Based on pairwise subsampling, the degree of clonotype sharing among donors was expected to be affected by sequencing depth.

Healthy HIV-negative adults with no recently reported acute infections or vaccinations were included as donors. All donors were Caucasian adults living in Nashville, Tennessee, USA. For unsorted samples, tens of millions of PBMCs were counted, and genomic DNA was extracted using the QIAamp DNA Blood Mini kit. After blood collection by leukapheresis, PBMCs were isolated using Ficoll-Histopaque density gradient centrifugation and then cryopreserved in the vapor phase of liquid nitrogen. The sample consisted of PBMCs. The TCR was taken from a woman aged 40 to 55 in good health. Some clones in this sample may be carry-over from other donors' samples. The chain links TRBV28 with TRBJ2-7; 10 junctional bases match TRBD1. CDR3 sequence: CASSSHSADRGTWQYF. The nucleotides are TGTGCCAGCAGTTCGCACAGTGCGGACAGGGGGACTTGGCAGTACTTC.